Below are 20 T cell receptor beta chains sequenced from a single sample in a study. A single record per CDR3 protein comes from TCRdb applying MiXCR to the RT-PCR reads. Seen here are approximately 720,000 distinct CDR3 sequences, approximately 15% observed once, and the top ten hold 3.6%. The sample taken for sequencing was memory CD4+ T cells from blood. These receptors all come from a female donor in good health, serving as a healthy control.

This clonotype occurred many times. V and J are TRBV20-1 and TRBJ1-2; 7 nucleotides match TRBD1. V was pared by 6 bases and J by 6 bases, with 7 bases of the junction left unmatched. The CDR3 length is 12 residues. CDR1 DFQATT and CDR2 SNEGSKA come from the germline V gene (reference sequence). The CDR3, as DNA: TGCAGTGCCCGACAGGGACCCGATGGCTACACCTTC. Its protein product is CSARQGPDGYTF.

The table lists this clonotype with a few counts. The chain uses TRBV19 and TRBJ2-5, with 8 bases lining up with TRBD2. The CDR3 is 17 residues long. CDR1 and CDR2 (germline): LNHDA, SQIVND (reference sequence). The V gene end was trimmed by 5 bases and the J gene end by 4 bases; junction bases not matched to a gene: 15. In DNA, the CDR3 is TGTGCCAGTAGTGCTCCCCTCCTGACCAGCGGGGGAGAGACCCAGTACTTC. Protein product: CASSAPLLTSGGETQYF.

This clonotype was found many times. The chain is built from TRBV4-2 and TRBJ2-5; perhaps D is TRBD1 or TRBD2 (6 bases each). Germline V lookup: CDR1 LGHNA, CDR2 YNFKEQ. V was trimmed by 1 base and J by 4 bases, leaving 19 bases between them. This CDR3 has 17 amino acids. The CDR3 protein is CASSQGPGRQARETQYF. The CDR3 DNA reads TGTGCCAGCAGCCAAGGGCCCGGGAGACAGGCAAGAGAGACCCAGTACTTC.

The CDR3: CASSQDTTGGNSPLHF. CDR3 coding DNA: TGCGCCAGCAGCCAGGATACTACCGGTGGGAATTCACCCCTCCACTTT. This chain links TRBV4-3 with TRBJ1-6, with D hard to call. The CDR3 has 16 residues. V was pared by 3 bases and J by 7 bases, with 16 bases between. Germline CDR1 LGHNA, CDR2 YSLEER.

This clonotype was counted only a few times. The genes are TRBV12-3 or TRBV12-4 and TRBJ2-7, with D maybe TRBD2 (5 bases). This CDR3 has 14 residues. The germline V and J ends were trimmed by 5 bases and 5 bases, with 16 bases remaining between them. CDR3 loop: CASSIGIRAHEQYF. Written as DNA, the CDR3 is TGTGCCAGCAGTATCGGGATCCGGGCCCACGAGCAGTACTTC.

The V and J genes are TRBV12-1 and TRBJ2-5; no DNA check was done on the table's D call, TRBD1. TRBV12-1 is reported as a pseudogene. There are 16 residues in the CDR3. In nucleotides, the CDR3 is TGTGCCAGCAGCTTTGGGGGACACAGCAACCAAGAGACCCAGTACTTC. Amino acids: CASSFGGHSNQETQYF.

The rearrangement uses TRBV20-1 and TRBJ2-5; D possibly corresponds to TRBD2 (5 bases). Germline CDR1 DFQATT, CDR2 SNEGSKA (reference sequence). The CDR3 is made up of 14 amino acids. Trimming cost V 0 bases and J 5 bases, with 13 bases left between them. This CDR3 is CSARDRSRGETQYF. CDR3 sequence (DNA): TGCAGTGCTAGAGATCGGTCCCGCGGGGAGACCCAGTACTTC.

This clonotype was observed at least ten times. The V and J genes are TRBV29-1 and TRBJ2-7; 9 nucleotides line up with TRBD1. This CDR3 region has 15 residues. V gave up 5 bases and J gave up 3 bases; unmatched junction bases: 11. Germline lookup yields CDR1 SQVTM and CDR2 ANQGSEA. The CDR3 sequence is CSVTAPGQGRYEQYF. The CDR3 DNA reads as TGCAGCGTTACCGCACCGGGACAGGGTCGCTACGAGCAGTACTTC.

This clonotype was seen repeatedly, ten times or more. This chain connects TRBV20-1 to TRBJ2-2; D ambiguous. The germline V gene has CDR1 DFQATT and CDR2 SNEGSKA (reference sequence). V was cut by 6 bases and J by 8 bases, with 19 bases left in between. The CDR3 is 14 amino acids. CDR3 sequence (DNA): TGCAGTGCGTCAAGGCCTCTGAGTGGTGGGGAGCTGTTTTTT. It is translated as CSASRPLSGGELFF.

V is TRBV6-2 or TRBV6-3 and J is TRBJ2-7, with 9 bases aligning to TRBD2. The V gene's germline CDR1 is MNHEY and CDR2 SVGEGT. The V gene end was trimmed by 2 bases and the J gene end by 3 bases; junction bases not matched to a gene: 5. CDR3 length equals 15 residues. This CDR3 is CASSYLAGSIYEQYF. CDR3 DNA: TGTGCCAGCAGTTACCTAGCGGGATCAATCTACGAGCAGTACTTC.

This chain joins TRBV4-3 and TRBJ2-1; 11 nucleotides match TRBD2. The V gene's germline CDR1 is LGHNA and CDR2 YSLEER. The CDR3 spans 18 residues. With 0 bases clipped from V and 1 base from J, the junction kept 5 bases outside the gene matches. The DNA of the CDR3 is TGCGCCAGCAGCCAAGAGTTCACTAGCGGGGGTTCCTACAATGAGCAGTTCTTC. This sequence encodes CASSQEFTSGGSYNEQFF.

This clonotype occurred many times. DNA of the CDR3: TGCGCCAGCAGCCTTCCTTCGGACAGCCCTAGCTGGACGGACTACGAGCAGTACTTC. It encodes CASSLPSDSPSWTDYEQYF. The chain recombines TRBV5-1 with TRBJ2-7, with D possibly TRBD1 on 6 matching bases. CDR3 size: 19 residues. The germline V gene encodes CDR1 SGHRS and CDR2 YFSETQ. Trimming cost V 4 bases and J 3 bases, with 29 bases left between them.

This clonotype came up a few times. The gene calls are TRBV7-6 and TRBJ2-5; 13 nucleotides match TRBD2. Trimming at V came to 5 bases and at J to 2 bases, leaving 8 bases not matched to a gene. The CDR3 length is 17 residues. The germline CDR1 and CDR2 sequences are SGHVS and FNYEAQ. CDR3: CASSTTSGRYPQETQYF. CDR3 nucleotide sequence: TGTGCCAGCAGCACGACTAGCGGGAGGTACCCTCAAGAGACCCAGTACTTC.

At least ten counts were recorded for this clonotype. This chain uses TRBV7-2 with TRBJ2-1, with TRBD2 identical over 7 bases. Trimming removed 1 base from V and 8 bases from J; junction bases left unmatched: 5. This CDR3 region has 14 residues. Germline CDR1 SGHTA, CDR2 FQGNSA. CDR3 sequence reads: CASSLGGRADEQFF. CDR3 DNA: TGTGCCAGCAGCTTAGGAGGGAGGGCCGATGAGCAGTTCTTC.

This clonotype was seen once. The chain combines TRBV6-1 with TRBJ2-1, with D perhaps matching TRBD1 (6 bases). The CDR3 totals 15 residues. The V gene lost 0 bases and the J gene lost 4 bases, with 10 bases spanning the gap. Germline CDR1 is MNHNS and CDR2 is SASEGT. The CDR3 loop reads CASSEAGGLYNEQFF. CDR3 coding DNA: TGTGCCAGCAGTGAAGCAGGGGGTCTTTACAATGAGCAGTTCTTC.

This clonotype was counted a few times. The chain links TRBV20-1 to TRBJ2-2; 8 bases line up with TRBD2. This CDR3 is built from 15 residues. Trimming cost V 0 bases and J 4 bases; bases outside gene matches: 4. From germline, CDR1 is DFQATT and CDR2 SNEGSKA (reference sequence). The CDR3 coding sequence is TGCAGTGCTAGAGATTCAGGGACTAGCACCGGGGAGCTGTTTTTT. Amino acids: CSARDSGTSTGELFF.

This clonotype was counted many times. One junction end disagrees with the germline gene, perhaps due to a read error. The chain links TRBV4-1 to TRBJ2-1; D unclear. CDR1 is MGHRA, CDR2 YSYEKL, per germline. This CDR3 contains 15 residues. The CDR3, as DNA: TGCGCCAGCAGACAAGAGGATACTGCCTACAATGAGCAGTTCTTC. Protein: CASRQEDTAYNEQFF.

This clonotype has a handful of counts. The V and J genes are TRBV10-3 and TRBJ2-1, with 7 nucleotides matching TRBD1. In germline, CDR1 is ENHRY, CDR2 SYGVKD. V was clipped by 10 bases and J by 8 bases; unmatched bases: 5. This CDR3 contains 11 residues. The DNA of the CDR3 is TGTGCCAGTAAGCAGGGGGATGAGCAGTTCTTC. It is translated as CASKQGDEQFF.

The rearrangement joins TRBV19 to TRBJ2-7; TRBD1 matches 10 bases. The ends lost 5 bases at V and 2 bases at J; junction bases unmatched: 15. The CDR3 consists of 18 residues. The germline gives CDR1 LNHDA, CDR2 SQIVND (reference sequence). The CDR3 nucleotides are TGTGCCAGTAGTCGACAGAGTCATCGGACAGGGGGGACCTACGAGCAGTACTTC. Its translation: CASSRQSHRTGGTYEQYF.

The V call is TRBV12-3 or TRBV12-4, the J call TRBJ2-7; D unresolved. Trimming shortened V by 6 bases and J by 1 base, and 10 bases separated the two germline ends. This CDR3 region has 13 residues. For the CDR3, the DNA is TGTGCCAGCAGGAGAACAGAATCCTACGAGCAGTACTTC. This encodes CASRRTESYEQYF.